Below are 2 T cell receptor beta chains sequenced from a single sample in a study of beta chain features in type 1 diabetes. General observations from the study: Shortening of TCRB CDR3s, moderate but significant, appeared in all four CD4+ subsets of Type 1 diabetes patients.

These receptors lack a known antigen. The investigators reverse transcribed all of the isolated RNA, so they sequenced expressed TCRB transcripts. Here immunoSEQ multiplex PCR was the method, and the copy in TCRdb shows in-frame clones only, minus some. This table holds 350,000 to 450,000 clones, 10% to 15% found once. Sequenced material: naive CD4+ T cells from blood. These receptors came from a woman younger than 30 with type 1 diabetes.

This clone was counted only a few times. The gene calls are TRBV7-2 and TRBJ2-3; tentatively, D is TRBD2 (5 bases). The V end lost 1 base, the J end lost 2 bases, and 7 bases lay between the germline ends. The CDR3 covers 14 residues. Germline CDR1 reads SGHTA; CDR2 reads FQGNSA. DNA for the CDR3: TGTGCCAGCAGCTTAGACGGGATCACAGATACGCAGTATTTT. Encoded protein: CASSLDGITDTQYF.

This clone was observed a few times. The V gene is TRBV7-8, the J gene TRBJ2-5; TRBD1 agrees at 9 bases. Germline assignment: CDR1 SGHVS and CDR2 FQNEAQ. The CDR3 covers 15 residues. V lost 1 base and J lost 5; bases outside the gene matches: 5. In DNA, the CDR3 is TGTGCCAGCAGCTTAGAAAGGACAGGGGTTGAGACCCAGTACTTC. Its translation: CASSLERTGVETQYF.